This T cell receptor beta chain was identified during a study of beta chain features in type 1 diabetes. Germline V CDR1 and CDR2: SQVTM, ANQGSEA. CDR3 length: 11 amino acids. With 1 base removed from V and 10 bases from J, the gap between germline ends came to 8 bases. The study's findings and limits: Across all four CD4+ subsets, people with type 1 diabetes showed modestly shorter TCRB CDR3s. Cells with high TCR expression could be over-represented when cDNA is sequenced.

Comment on this clone: Its antigen is unidentified.

One heparinised blood draw averaging around 0.12 L was given by each donor. CD4+ naive, central memory, regulatory and stem cell-like memory subsets were isolated by sorting on CD45RO/CCR7/CD25/CD127/CD95/CD27. All of the isolated RNA was reverse transcribed, so expressed TCRB transcripts were sequenced. The data were produced by immunoSEQ multiplex PCR, yet TCRdb's version contains in-frame clones alone and is incomplete. The table includes under 800,000 clones, around a sixth detected once. This TCR was recovered from a man aged 18 to 35 in good health. The genes are TRBV29-1 and TRBJ2-1; no clear D. Sequenced sample: naive CD4+ T cells from blood. DNA of the CDR3: TGCAGCGTTGAAGGGGTCAGGGAGCAGTTCTTC. This gives the protein CSVEGVREQFF.